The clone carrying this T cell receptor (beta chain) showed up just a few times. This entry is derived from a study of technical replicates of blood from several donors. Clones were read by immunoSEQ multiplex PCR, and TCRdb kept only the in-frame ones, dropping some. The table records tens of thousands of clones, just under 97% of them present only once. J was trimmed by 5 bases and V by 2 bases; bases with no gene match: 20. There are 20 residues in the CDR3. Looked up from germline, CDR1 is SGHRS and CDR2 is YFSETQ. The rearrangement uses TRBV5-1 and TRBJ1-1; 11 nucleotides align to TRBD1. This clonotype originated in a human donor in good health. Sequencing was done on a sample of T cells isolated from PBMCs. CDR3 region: CASSFWGPGTGGNRGTEAFF. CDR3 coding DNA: TGCGCCAGCAGCTTTTGGGGCCCCGGGACAGGGGGGAACCGGGGGACTGAAGCTTTCTTT.